A single T cell receptor beta chain is shown here with its context. A junction boundary mismatches the germline segment, possibly from a read error. An expansion of CD8+CD57+ cells by flow cytometry had been shown in patients chosen for sequencing. There were no patients without severe acquired aplastic anemia. Therapy had not been given to patients before blood sampling. The data were taken from a study of CD8+CD57+ T cells in acquired aplastic anemia. Looked up from germline, CDR1 is SEHNR and CDR2 is FQNEAQ (reference sequence). The CDR3 length is 14 residues. Genomic DNA acted as the template from which TCR beta VDJ combination and CDR3 sequence profiling were carried out. Via MiXCR, TCRdb re-called the reads, giving one row per CDR3 protein. The sample consists of fewer than 300,000 distinct CDR3 sequences, about 80% of them appearing once.

The chain employs TRBV7-9 and TRBJ2-3, with D maybe TRBD2 (5 bases). The sequencing input was sorted CD4+, CD8+, or CD8+CD57+ T cells (not recorded which) from PBMCs. The receptor comes from a human donor with aplastic anemia. Written as DNA, the CDR3 is TGTGCCAGCAGCTTAGCGGGAGCTCGAGCTCCGCTGTGTTTT. Its protein product is CASSLAGARAPLCF.